The present T cell receptor beta chain was sequenced within a study of molecular identifiers for immune sequencing clone quantification. The CDR3 has 11 amino acids. A single record per CDR3 protein comes from TCRdb applying MiXCR to the PCR reads. The table shows around 480,000 distinct CDR3 sequences, with approximately 25% occurring only once. This receptor was identified in a human donor in good health. Some libraries in this study had Jurkat cell RNA spiked in. J is TRBJ1-1 and V is TRBV12-3 or TRBV12-4; D gene ambiguous. The specimen was naive CD8+ T cells from blood, with Jurkat cell RNA spiked in. The sample's subset: FACS-sorted CD8+CD4-CCR7+CD45RA+ naive T cells. The CDR3 spells CASSEEVEAFF. DNA of the CDR3: TGTGCGAGCTCGGAGGAGGTTGAAGCTTTCTTT.